One and the same sample provided the 8 T cell receptor beta chains below, sequenced in a study of blood T cell repertoires in COVID-19. Method: immunoSEQ multiplex PCR; TCRdb's copy keeps in-frame clones and lacks some. The table lists 70,000 or so clones, over 60% of them singletons. The sample comprised peripheral blood. The receptors shown here come from a man aged 55 to 69 with COVID-19, enrolled during active disease.

This chain joins TRBV6-5 and TRBJ2-7; 7 bases align to TRBD2. The CDR3 loop spans 14 amino acids. Germline CDR1 and CDR2: MNHEY and SVGAGI. Losses at the gene ends were 3 bases for V and 0 bases for J; bases not matched to a gene: 2. The CDR3 loop is CASSYSGGSYEQYF. CDR3 DNA sequence: TGTGCCAGCAGTTATTCGGGGGGCTCCTACGAGCAGTACTTC.

This clone has ten or more counts. The rearrangement links TRBV7-9 to TRBJ1-5, with D tentatively TRBD1 (5 bases). Per the germline V gene, CDR1 is SEHNR and CDR2 is FQNEAQ (reference sequence). V lost 3 bases, J lost 0 bases, and 9 bases lay in between. CDR3 length: 15 amino acids. Written as DNA, the CDR3 is TGTGCCAGCAGCTTGGGCGGGGGTAGCAATCAGCCCCAGCATTTT. It yields the protein CASSLGGGSNQPQHF.

This clone was seen only once. The gene calls are TRBV7-3 and TRBJ2-2; 7 bases align to TRBD1. The length of the CDR3 is 15 residues. The germline gives CDR1 SGHTA, CDR2 FQGTGA. Trimming cost V 2 bases and J 6 bases; bases outside gene matches: 6. CDR3 region: CASSLFLTGAGELFF. CDR3 DNA: TGTGCCAGCAGCTTATTCCTTACAGGGGCCGGGGAGCTGTTTTTT.

This clone was seen a few times. The V gene is TRBV2, the J gene TRBJ2-7; 10 bases are shared with TRBD2. Trimming removed 6 bases from V and 2 bases from J; junction bases left unmatched: 4. This CDR3 comprises 14 residues. CDR1 and CDR2 from the germline V gene are SNHLY and FYNNEI. CDR3 sequence reads: CASRERGGAYEQYF. CDR3 sequence (DNA): TGTGCCAGCAGGGAGCGGGGGGGAGCCTACGAGCAGTACTTC.

CDR3 DNA sequence: TGTGCCAGTAGTACCGGGACAGGGACACCCCTCCACTTT. It codes for CASSTGTGTPLHF. The chain joins TRBV19 to TRBJ1-6, with 9 bases identical to TRBD1. The CDR3 has 13 amino acids. The germline V gene has CDR1 LNHDA and CDR2 SQIVND (reference sequence). Trimming at V came to 4 bases and at J to 11 bases, leaving 3 bases not matched to a gene.

This chain uses TRBV15 with TRBJ2-1; unclear D gene. CDR1 and CDR2 (germline): LNHNV, YYDKDF (reference sequence). This CDR3 has 14 amino acids. With 2 bases removed from V and 6 bases from J, the gap between germline ends came to 11 bases. This chain's CDR3 is CATSRTIESNEQFF. The CDR3, as DNA: TGTGCCACCAGCAGAACCATCGAGAGCAATGAGCAGTTCTTC.

The V and J genes are TRBV24-1 and TRBJ1-2; D gene unclear. CDR3 size: 14 residues. Germline V gives CDR1 KGHDR, CDR2 SFDVKD. Trimming stripped 2 bases from V and 4 bases from J, with 10 bases between. The CDR3 protein is CATSDYGHAYGYTF. In nucleotides, the CDR3 is TGTGCCACCAGTGATTATGGCCATGCCTATGGCTACACCTTC.

V is TRBV28 and J is TRBJ1-1; 7 bases agree with TRBD1. J was trimmed by 4 bases and V by 5 bases; bases with no gene match: 7. The CDR3 consists of 14 residues. Germline CDR1 reads MDHEN; CDR2 reads SYDVKM. CDR3 region: CASSPTGEFTEAFF. The CDR3 DNA follows: TGTGCCAGCAGTCCTACAGGGGAATTCACTGAAGCTTTCTTT. The whole variable domain, remainder taken from reference TRBV28 and TRBJ1-1, is DVKVTQSSRYLVKRTGEKVFLECVQDMDHENMFWYRQDPGLGLRLIYFSYDVKMKEKGDIPEGYSVSREKKERFSLILESASTNQTSMYLCASSPTGEFTEAFFGQGTRLTVV.